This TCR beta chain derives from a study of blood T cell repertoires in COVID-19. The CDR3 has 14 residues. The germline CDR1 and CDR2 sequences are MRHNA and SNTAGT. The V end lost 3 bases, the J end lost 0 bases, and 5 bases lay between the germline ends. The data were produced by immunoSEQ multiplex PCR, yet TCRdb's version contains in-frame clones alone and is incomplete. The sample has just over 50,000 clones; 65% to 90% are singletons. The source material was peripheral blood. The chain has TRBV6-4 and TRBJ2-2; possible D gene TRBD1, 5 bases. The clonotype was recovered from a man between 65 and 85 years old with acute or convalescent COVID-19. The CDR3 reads CASSEQANTGELFF. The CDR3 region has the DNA TGTGCCAGCAGTGAACAGGCGAACACCGGGGAGCTGTTTTTT.